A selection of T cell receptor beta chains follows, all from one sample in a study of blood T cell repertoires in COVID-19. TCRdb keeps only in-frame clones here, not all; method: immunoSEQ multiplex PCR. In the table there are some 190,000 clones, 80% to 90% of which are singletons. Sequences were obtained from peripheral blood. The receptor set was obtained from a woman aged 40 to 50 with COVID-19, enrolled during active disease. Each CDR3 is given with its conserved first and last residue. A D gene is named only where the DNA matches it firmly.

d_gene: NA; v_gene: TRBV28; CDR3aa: CASSLVTDNQPQHF
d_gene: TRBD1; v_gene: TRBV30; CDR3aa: CAWSLQGQYGYTF
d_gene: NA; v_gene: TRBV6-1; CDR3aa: CASSGGGGVGNSPLHF
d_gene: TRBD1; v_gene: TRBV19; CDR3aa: CASNGQGTYNEQFF
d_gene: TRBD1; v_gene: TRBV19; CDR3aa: CASNYGRTGRTDTQYF
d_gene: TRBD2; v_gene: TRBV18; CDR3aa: CASSPLSSGDNEQFF
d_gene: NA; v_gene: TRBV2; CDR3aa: CASNSGYQETQYF
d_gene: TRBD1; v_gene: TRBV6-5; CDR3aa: CASTETGRNTEAFF
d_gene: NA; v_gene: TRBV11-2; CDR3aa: CASSLGVDEQFF
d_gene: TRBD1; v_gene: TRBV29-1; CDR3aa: CSVSQGTNQPQHF
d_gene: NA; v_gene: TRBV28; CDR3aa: CASIRRGEGNQPQHF
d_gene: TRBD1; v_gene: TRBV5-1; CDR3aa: CASLGQGSYNEQFF
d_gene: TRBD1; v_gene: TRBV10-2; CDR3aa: CASSYMGQDHGYTF
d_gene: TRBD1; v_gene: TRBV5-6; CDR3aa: CASSLGTGEPNSPLHF
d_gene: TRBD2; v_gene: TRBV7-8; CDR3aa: CASDKLAAYNEQFF
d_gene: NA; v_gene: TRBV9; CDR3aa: CASSVSVGLGYEQYF
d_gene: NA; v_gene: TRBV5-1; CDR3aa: CASRGASVDYEQYF
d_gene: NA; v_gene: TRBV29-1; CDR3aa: CSVAEEAEAFF
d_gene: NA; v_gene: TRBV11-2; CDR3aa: CASSLEGLGGYTF
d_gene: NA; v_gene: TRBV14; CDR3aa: CASSQGLVSEQYF
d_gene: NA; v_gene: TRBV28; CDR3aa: CASSPSGTLYNEQFF
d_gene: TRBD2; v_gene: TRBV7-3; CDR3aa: CASSLFPGRALETQYF
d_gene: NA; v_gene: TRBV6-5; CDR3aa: CASSYTAGELFF
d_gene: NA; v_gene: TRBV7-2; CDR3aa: CASSFDSSNQPQHF
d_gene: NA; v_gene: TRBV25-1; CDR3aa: CASSATYNEQFF
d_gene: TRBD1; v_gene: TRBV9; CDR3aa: CASSQGGSRGNTIYF